This entry features one TCR beta chain sequence. Its antigen remains unknown. The data were obtained in a study of a mutant IDH1 vaccine in newly diagnosed glioma. About the study: Investigators started vaccination 4-6 weeks after radiotherapy alone, or with temozolomide cycles.

The method was immunoSEQ multiplex PCR; TCRdb's version includes in-frame clones alone and lacks a portion of them. The repertoire holds some 66,000 clones, with 80% to 90% as singletons. Germline V CDR1 and CDR2: SGHDN, FVKESK. The CDR3 contains 18 residues. V lost 0 bases to trimming and J lost 7 bases; unmatched junction nucleotides: 13. The time point: week 35, safety follow-up. A single vaccine dose contained 300 ug of mutant IDH1 20-mer peptide, and topical imiquimod was used with it. The chain links TRBV14 to TRBJ2-1; 9 nucleotides align to TRBD2. The TCR sequence derives from a man aged 30 to 45 with glioma. The sample was PBMCs, taken from a glioma patient whose treatment included an IDH1 peptide vaccine. The CDR3 is CASSQDKSGGRRWNEQFF. The CDR3 region has the DNA TGTGCCAGCAGCCAAGATAAAAGCGGGGGGCGTCGGTGGAATGAGCAGTTCTTC. The complete variable domain, with remaining parts taken from reference TRBV14 and TRBJ2-1, reads EAGVTQFPSHSVIEKGQTVTLRCDPISGHDNLYWYRRVMGKEIKFLLHFVKESKQDESGMPNNRFLAERTGGTYSTLKVQPAELEDSGVYFCASSQDKSGGRRWNEQFFGPGTRLTVL.